Shown below are 32 T cell receptor beta chains from a single sample sequenced in a study of regulatory T cells in long-lasting Graves disease. Arm-PCR of CDR3 regions and iRepertoire HTBI primers were used to build TCR beta libraries. Each CDR3 protein is one row after TCRdb ran MiXCR on the multiplex PCR reads. The sample lists 350,000 to 450,000 distinct CDR3 sequences, approximately 10% occurring once. Stated time point: newly diagnosed GD, antithyroid drugs for less than 3 months. Scientists built the TCR library using RNA that was extracted from PBMCs. These data were also reused for a study on T cells in Graves' hyperthyroidism and ophthalmopathy.

The starting material was peripheral blood mononuclear cells (PBMCs), obtained at new diagnosis, from a patient treated with antithyroid drugs. The receptors derive from a woman aged 18 to 35 with Graves disease.

The sample holds many counts of this clonotype. This chain uses TRBV13 with TRBJ2-1; D unresolved. The germline V gene encodes CDR1 PRHDT and CDR2 FYEKMQ (reference sequence). V was clipped by 5 bases and J by 10 bases, with 12 bases between them. This CDR3 comprises 12 residues. CDR3: CASSLLQREQFF. CDR3 coding DNA: TGTGCCAGCAGCCTACTTCAGAGGGAGCAGTTCTTC.

V gene TRBV12-5 combines with J gene TRBJ1-1; a weak D match, TRBD1 (5 bases). There are 14 residues in the CDR3. V lost 8 bases to trimming and J lost 6 bases, with 19 bases between them. Germline V gives CDR1 LGHNT, CDR2 FRNRAP. The chain's CDR3 is CASPYSPGWPEAFF. The CDR3 nucleotides are TGTGCTAGTCCTTATTCCCCAGGGTGGCCTGAAGCTTTCTTT. Complete variable domain (other parts from reference TRBV12-5 and TRBJ1-1): DARVTQTPRHKVTEMGQEVTMRCQPILGHNTVFWYRQTMMQGLELLAYFRNRAPLDDSGMPKDRFSAEMPDATLATLKIQPSEPRDSAVYFCASPYSPGWPEAFFGQGTRLTVV.

This clonotype was found a few times. The genes are TRBV25-1 and TRBJ2-3; a weak D match, TRBD1 (5 bases). The germline gives CDR1 MGHDK, CDR2 SYGVNS. Trimming removed 0 bases from V and 5 bases from J, with 15 bases in between. The CDR3 runs to 16 residues. The CDR3: CASSEYASSTGDTQYF. CDR3 bases: TGTGCCAGCAGTGAATATGCCAGCTCTACAGGAGATACGCAGTATTTT.

Comments on this clonotype: A much bigger clone sits one base away, suggesting this may be a read error. This chain connects TRBV5-1 to TRBJ2-7; D remains ambiguous. The ends were cut back, 0 bases at V and 7 bases at J, with 23 bases in the middle. This CDR3 is 17 amino acids long. Germline CDR1 reads SGHRS; CDR2 reads YFSETQ. This chain's CDR3 is CASSLGHTARYRSEQYF. The CDR3 region has the DNA TGCGCCAGCAGCTTGGGACACACTGCCCGATATCGGAGTGAGCAGTACTTC.

This chain uses TRBV20-1 with TRBJ1-2, with D perhaps TRBD1 (6 bases). Germline assignment: CDR1 DFQATT and CDR2 SNEGSKA (reference sequence). V lost 5 bases and J 7 bases, leaving 17 bases between the germline ends. This CDR3 region has 13 residues. Here the CDR3 DNA reads TGCAGTGCTTTACAGGGATCACGGGGTGGCTACACCTTC. Residues: CSALQGSRGGYTF.

The sample holds a few counts of this clonotype. J is TRBJ1-2 and V is TRBV2; TRBD1 aligns across 7 bases. The CDR3 consists of 15 residues. In germline, CDR1 is SNHLY, CDR2 FYNNEI. V dropped 1 base and J dropped 4; count of bases not matched to a gene: 6. In DNA form, the CDR3 reads TGTGCCAGCAGTGAAGGCCCGCGGGACAGCTATGGCTACACCTTC. Protein sequence: CASSEGPRDSYGYTF.

V and J are TRBV4-3 and TRBJ2-2, with D perhaps matching TRBD2 (5 bases). Trimming stripped 0 bases from V and 3 bases from J, with 17 bases between. The V gene's germline CDR1 is LGHNA and CDR2 YSLEER. This CDR3 is built from 18 residues. CDR3 amino acids: CASSQDMASRMHTGELFF. Written as DNA, the CDR3 is TGCGCCAGCAGCCAAGATATGGCTAGCCGTATGCACACCGGGGAGCTGTTTTTT.

Regarding this clonotype: A read error may explain this, as a much larger clone is one base away. This chain joins TRBV11-3 and TRBJ2-4, with D unresolved. This CDR3 has 14 amino acids. Germline values: CDR1 SGHNT, CDR2 YENEEA. V was shortened by 1 base and J by 7 bases, with 11 bases between the two germline ends. CDR3 sequence reads: CASSLGGSWNIQYF. The CDR3 nucleotides are TGTGCCAGCAGCTTAGGGGGTTCATGGAACATTCAGTACTTC.

About this clonotype: A much larger clone sits a single nucleotide away, making a read error possible. The V call is TRBV12-3 or TRBV12-4, the J call TRBJ2-1, with TRBD2 matching over 13 bases. CDR3 length: 14 amino acids. This chain's CDR3 is CASSSTSGRAWRSF. For the CDR3, the DNA is TGTGCCAGCAGTTCCACTAGCGGGAGGGCCTGGCGGTCCTTC.

This clonotype was observed many times. The chain carries TRBV12-3 or TRBV12-4 and TRBJ2-7, with a possible D match to TRBD2 (6 bases). V was cut by 3 bases and J by 5 bases, with 11 bases left in between. This CDR3 has 13 amino acids. As DNA, the CDR3 is TGTGCCAGCAGTTTCCCGGGAGACAACGAGCAGTACTTC. Residues: CASSFPGDNEQYF.

This clonotype came up a few times. This rearrangement joins TRBV7-8 to TRBJ1-6; D gene unclear. Looked up from germline, CDR1 is SGHVS and CDR2 is FQNEAQ. The CDR3 runs to 13 residues. Trimming removed 2 bases from V and 9 bases from J, with 8 bases in between. The CDR3, as DNA: TGTGCCAGCAGCTTATCTCGGAGTTCACCCCTCCACTTT. Protein sequence: CASSLSRSSPLHF.

Many counts were recorded for this clonotype. The rearrangement links TRBV7-9 to TRBJ2-5; 7 bases are shared with TRBD1. V shed 4 bases, J shed 8 bases, and the junction held 7 bases outside the gene matches. The CDR3 loop spans 13 amino acids. Germline-derived CDR1 and CDR2 are SEHNR and FQNEAQ (reference sequence). Here the CDR3 reads CASSSLDRATQYF. CDR3 nucleotides: TGTGCCAGCAGCTCCCTAGACAGGGCAACCCAGTACTTC. Looking up the rest from reference TRBV7-9 and TRBJ2-5 gives the full variable domain: DTGVSQNPRHKITKRGQNVTFRCDPISEHNRLYWYRQTLGQGPEFLTYFQNEAQLEKSRLLSDRFSAERPKGSFSTLEIQRTEQGDSAMYLCASSSLDRATQYFGPGTRLLVL.

This rearrangement joins TRBV19 to TRBJ2-1; no clear D gene. The CDR3 runs to 15 residues. Looked up from germline, CDR1 is LNHDA and CDR2 is SQIVND (reference sequence). V lost 3 bases and J 3 bases, leaving 12 bases between the germline ends. CDR3 sequence (DNA): TGTGCCAGTAGTATCGGCAGGACCCTCTACAATGAGCAGTTCTTC. The encoded protein is CASSIGRTLYNEQFF.

This clonotype was picked up many times. V gene TRBV6-2 or TRBV6-3 combines with J gene TRBJ2-5, with 8 bases that match TRBD2. Germline CDR1 MNHEY, CDR2 SVGEGT. CDR3 length equals 15 residues. With 7 bases clipped from V and 0 bases from J, the junction kept 7 bases outside the gene matches. The CDR3 here is CASKRGGGNQETQYF. The CDR3 nucleotides read TGTGCCAGCAAAAGAGGCGGGGGGAACCAAGAGACCCAGTACTTC.

This clonotype was counted many times. The gene calls are TRBV11-2 and TRBJ1-1, with TRBD1 matching over 9 bases. The CDR3 runs to 16 residues. The junction had 7 bases not matched to a gene; V was cut back by 4 bases and J by 1 base. Germline lookup yields CDR1 SGHAT and CDR2 FQNNGV. The CDR3 DNA reads TGTGCCAGCAGCTCCGTACAGGGGGCGAGGAACACTGAAGCTTTCTTT. Translation gives CASSSVQGARNTEAFF.

Points on this clonotype: A much larger clone differs from this one at a single base, so this may be a read error. The CDR3 spells CVSSVRHGGAYNEQFF. CDR3 nucleotide sequence: TGTGTCAGCAGTGTTAGGCATGGGGGGGCCTACAATGAGCAGTTCTTC. The rearrangement uses TRBV28 and TRBJ2-1; 7 nucleotides agree with TRBD2. The V gene's germline CDR1 is MDHEN and CDR2 SYDVKM. This CDR3 spans 16 amino acids.

This clonotype occurred many times. Mismatch with germline at one junction end may stem from a read error. The rearrangement joins TRBV29-1 to TRBJ2-7; TRBD2 agrees at 13 bases. The germline gives CDR1 SQVTM, CDR2 ANQGSEA. The CDR3 covers 19 residues. CDR3 loop: CSVEGVGSGLAGSFHEQYF. The CDR3 DNA follows: TGCAGCGTCGAAGGGGTTGGTTCGGGACTAGCGGGATCCTTCCACGAGCAGTACTTC.

This clonotype has ten or more counts. The V and J genes are TRBV20-1 and TRBJ2-7, with D unresolved. Germline CDR1 is DFQATT and CDR2 is SNEGSKA (reference sequence). The CDR3 spans 13 residues. V gave up 3 bases and J gave up 0 bases, with 9 bases separating them. CDR3 sequence reads: CSARTSSSYEQYF. DNA for the CDR3: TGCAGTGCTAGGACTTCTAGCTCCTACGAGCAGTACTTC.

This clonotype showed up many times. This sequence joins TRBV2 and TRBJ2-7; D may be TRBD1 (5 bases). Between the trimmed V and J ends, which lost 8 bases and 4 bases, there was a span of 24 bases. CDR3 length: 16 amino acids. Germline CDR1 and CDR2: SNHLY and FYNNEI. The CDR3 here is CASDGTQGRIIYEQYV. The CDR3 nucleotides are TGTGCCAGCGATGGAACCCAGGGAAGAATTATTTACGAGCAGTACGTC.

A few counts support this clonotype. The chain links TRBV4-1 to TRBJ1-2; possibly TRBD1 for D (6 bases). Germline V gene sequence: CDR1 MGHRA, CDR2 YSYEKL. The V end was cut by 7 bases, the J end by 1 base, with 16 bases between. This CDR3 spans 15 amino acids. CDR3 sequence (DNA): TGCGCCAGCACCTTTGAGGGGGACCGTAACTATGGCTACACCTTC. This sequence encodes CASTFEGDRNYGYTF.

In this sample, this clonotype turned up many times. The chain uses TRBV20-1 and TRBJ2-1, with D possibly called TRBD1 or TRBD2 (6 bases each). The CDR3 is 13 amino acids. Trimming shortened V by 6 bases and J by 4 bases, and 13 bases separated the two germline ends. CDR1 is DFQATT and CDR2 is SNEGSKA in the germline V gene (reference sequence). CDR3: CSAWGAGYNEQFF. In nucleotides, the CDR3 is TGCAGTGCGTGGGGGGCAGGGTACAATGAGCAGTTCTTC.

At least ten counts were recorded for this clonotype. The rearrangement links TRBV12-5 to TRBJ1-1; tentative D call: TRBD1 (6 bases). The CDR3 runs 14 residues. V lost 1 base to trimming and J lost 6 bases, with 12 bases between them. The germline V gene encodes CDR1 LGHNT and CDR2 FRNRAP. The chain's CDR3 is CASGLALGGSEAFF. DNA of the CDR3: TGTGCTAGTGGTTTGGCTCTAGGGGGGTCTGAAGCTTTCTTT.

The genes are TRBV11-2 and TRBJ2-2; 7 bases align to TRBD2. Trimming took 5 bases from V and 6 from J; bases not matched to a gene: 6. The germline V gene has CDR1 SGHAT and CDR2 FQNNGV. The CDR3 extends over 14 amino acids. The CDR3 bases are TGTGCCAGCAGCACCCCGGCGGGGGCCGGGGAGCTGTTTTTT. Protein: CASSTPAGAGELFF.

The chain uses TRBV4-1 and TRBJ2-1; D is uncertain. The J call could be wrong; TRBJ2-5 is a better fit for the DNA end. This CDR3 is built from 13 residues. The germline CDR1 and CDR2 sequences are MGHRA and YSYEKL. In DNA form, the CDR3 reads TGCGCCAGCAGCCCTGGTCTTTTCGGGACCCAGTACTTC. Translating it yields CASSPGLFGTQYF.

This chain uses TRBV13 with TRBJ1-3; D is undetermined. Germline assignment: CDR1 PRHDT and CDR2 FYEKMQ (reference sequence). This CDR3 is built from 14 residues. Trimming stripped 3 bases from V and 9 bases from J, with 15 bases between. DNA of the CDR3: TGTGCCAGCAGCTTTTCCGGGCCGCTGGGCACCATATATTTT. Translating gives CASSFSGPLGTIYF.

This clonotype occurred many times. This sequence joins TRBV4-1 and TRBJ2-7, with 8 bases fitting TRBD1. The CDR3 is 15 residues long. V shed 0 bases, J shed 5 bases, and the junction held 6 bases outside the gene matches. From germline, CDR1 is MGHRA and CDR2 YSYEKL. CDR3 protein: CASSQDMGQANEQYF. CDR3 DNA sequence: TGCGCCAGCAGCCAAGATATGGGACAGGCGAACGAGCAGTACTTC.

This clonotype was observed a few times. The V and J genes are TRBV12-5 and TRBJ1-6; D gene uncertain. CDR3 length: 15 residues. Trimming left V 3 bases short and J 5 bases short, with 11 bases between. Germline V gene lookup returns CDR1 LGHNT and CDR2 FRNRAP. The CDR3 here is CASGLWPSDNSPLHF. DNA for the CDR3: TGTGCTAGTGGTTTATGGCCGTCCGATAATTCACCCCTCCACTTT.

This clonotype was observed at least ten times. This chain uses TRBV7-9 with TRBJ1-1; D is perhaps TRBD1 (6 bases). V lost 6 bases, J lost 1 base, and 36 bases lay in between. The CDR3 covers 22 residues. Looked up from germline, CDR1 is SEHNR and CDR2 is FQNEAQ (reference sequence). The CDR3 here is CASSTTGYRFIHVRSENTEAFF. CDR3 sequence (DNA): TGTGCCAGCAGTACCACAGGGTATCGTTTCATTCATGTCCGTTCAGAGAACACTGAAGCTTTCTTT. Filled out from reference TRBV7-9 and TRBJ1-1, the complete variable domain reads DTGVSQNPRHKITKRGQNVTFRCDPISEHNRLYWYRQTLGQGPEFLTYFQNEAQLEKSRLLSDRFSAERPKGSFSTLEIQRTEQGDSAMYLCASSTTGYRFIHVRSENTEAFFGQGTRLTVV.

This clonotype was seen repeatedly, ten times or more. The genes are TRBV6-2 or TRBV6-3 and TRBJ2-5, with 9 positions matching TRBD1. Germline CDR1 reads MNHEY; CDR2 reads SVGEGT. This CDR3 is 15 amino acids long. Germline trimming cut 0 bases from V and 6 bases from J; bases unmatched to any gene: 5. The CDR3 nucleotides are TGTGCCAGCAGTTACTCGACAGGGGGTGGACAGACCCAGTACTTC. Its translation is CASSYSTGGGQTQYF.

This clonotype was picked up many times. CDR3 region: CASSYGQSARFSYEQYF. DNA for the CDR3: TGTGCCAGCAGTTACGGACAGTCAGCGAGATTCTCCTACGAGCAGTACTTC. V usage is TRBV6-2 or TRBV6-3 and J usage is TRBJ2-7; TRBD1 might be the D (6 bases). Looked up from germline, CDR1 is MNHEY and CDR2 is SVGEGT. The CDR3 is 17 amino acids. V lost 2 bases to trimming and J lost 0 bases, with 17 bases between them.

This clonotype was picked up many times. This chain uses TRBV2 with TRBJ1-1, with 7 positions matching TRBD1. The V segment lost 6 bases and the J segment 8 bases; nucleotides outside the gene matches: 12. CDR3 length equals 14 residues. CDR1 and CDR2 from the germline V gene are SNHLY and FYNNEI. CDR3 sequence reads: CASRGTVLEAEAFF. The CDR3 bases are TGTGCCAGCAGGGGGACAGTGCTTGAGGCCGAAGCTTTCTTT.

This clonotype was detected once. A clone one base away is much larger, so this may be a read error. This sequence joins TRBV6-9 and TRBJ1-1, with TRBD1 identical over 7 bases. The CDR3 consists of 15 residues. The germline gives CDR1 MNHGY, CDR2 SVAAGI. J lost 4 bases, V lost 3 bases, and 8 bases had no gene match. CDR3 protein: CASSYYGTASTEAFF. The CDR3 DNA follows: TGTGCCAGCAGTTACTACGGGACAGCGAGCACTGAAGCTTTCTTT.